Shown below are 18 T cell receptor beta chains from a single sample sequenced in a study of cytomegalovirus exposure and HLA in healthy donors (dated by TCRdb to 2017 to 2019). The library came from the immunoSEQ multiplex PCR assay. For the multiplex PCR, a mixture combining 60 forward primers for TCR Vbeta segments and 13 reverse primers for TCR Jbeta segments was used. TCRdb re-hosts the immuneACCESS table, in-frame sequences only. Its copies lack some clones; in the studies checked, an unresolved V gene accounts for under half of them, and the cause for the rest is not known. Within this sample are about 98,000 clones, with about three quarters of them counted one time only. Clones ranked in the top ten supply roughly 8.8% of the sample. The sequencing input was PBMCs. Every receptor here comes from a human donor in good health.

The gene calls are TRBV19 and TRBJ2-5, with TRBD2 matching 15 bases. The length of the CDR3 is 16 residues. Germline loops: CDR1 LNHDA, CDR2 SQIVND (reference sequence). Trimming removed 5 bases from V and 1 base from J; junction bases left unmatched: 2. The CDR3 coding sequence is TGTGCCAGTAGTTTGGGACTAGCGGGGGGCCAAGAGACCCAGTACTTC. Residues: CASSLGLAGGQETQYF.

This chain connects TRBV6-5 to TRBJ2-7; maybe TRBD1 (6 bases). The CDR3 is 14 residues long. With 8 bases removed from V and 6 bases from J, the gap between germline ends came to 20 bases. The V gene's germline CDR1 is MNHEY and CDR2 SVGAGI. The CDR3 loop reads CASAGTGSLGEQYF. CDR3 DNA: TGTGCCAGCGCAGGCACAGGGTCCTTAGGCGAGCAGTACTTC.

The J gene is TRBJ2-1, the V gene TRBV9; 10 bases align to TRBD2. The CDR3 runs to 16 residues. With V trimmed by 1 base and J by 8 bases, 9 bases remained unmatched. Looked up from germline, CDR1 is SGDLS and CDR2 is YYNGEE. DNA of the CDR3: TGTGCCAGCAGCGTACTCTCTAGCGGGAGAGGCGATGAGCAGTTCTTC. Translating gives CASSVLSSGRGDEQFF.

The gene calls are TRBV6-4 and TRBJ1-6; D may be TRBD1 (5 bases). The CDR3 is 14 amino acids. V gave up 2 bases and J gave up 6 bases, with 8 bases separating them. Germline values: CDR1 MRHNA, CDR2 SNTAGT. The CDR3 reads CASSDTGFNSPLHF. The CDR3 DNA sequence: TGTGCCAGCAGTGACACAGGCTTTAATTCACCCCTCCACTTT.

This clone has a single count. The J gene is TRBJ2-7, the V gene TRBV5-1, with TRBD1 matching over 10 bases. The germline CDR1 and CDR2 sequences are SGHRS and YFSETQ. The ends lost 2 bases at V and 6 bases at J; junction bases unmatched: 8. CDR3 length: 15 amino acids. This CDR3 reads CASSFAPGQGFEQYF. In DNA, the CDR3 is TGCGCCAGCAGCTTTGCCCCGGGACAGGGGTTCGAGCAGTACTTC.

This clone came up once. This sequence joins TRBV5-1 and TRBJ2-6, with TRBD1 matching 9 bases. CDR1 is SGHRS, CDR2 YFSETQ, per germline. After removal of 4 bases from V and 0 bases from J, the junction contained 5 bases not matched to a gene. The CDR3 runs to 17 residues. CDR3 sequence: CASSPGTGNSGANVLTF. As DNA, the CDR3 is TGCGCCAGCAGCCCGGGGACAGGGAACTCTGGGGCCAACGTCCTGACTTTC.

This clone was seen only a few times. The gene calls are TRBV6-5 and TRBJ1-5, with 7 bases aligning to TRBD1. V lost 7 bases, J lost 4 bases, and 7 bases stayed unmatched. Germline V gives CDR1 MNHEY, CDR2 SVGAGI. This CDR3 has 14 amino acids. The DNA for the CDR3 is TGTGCCAGCATGAGAACAGGGGATAATCAGCCCCAGCATTTT. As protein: CASMRTGDNQPQHF.

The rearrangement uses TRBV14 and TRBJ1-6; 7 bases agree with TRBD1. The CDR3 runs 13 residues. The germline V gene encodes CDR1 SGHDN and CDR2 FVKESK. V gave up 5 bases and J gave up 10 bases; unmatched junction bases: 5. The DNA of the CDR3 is TGTGCCAGCAGCGAGACAGGGAACTCACCCCTCCACTTT. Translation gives CASSETGNSPLHF.

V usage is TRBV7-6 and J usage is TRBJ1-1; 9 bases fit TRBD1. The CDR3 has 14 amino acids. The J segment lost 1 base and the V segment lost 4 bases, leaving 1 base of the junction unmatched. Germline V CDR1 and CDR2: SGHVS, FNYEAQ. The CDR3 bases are TGTGCCAGCAGCTCGGGACAGGGGAACACTGAAGCTTTCTTT. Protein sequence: CASSSGQGNTEAFF.

CDR3 sequence: CASSIVGQGTYGYTF. The CDR3 region has the DNA TGTGCCAGTAGTATAGTAGGGCAGGGAACCTATGGCTACACCTTC. The chain links TRBV19 to TRBJ1-2; D is perhaps TRBD1 (5 bases). Trimming removed 1 base from V and 4 bases from J, with 13 bases in between. The germline gives CDR1 LNHDA, CDR2 SQIVND (reference sequence). The length of the CDR3 is 15 residues.

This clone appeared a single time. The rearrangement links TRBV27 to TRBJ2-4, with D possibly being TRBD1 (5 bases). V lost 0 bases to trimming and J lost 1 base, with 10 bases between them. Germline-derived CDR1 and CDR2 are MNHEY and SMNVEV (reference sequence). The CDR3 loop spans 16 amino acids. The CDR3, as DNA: TGTGCCAGCAGTTTATCCGTCCAGGGTGCCAAAAACATTCAGTACTTC. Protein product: CASSLSVQGAKNIQYF.

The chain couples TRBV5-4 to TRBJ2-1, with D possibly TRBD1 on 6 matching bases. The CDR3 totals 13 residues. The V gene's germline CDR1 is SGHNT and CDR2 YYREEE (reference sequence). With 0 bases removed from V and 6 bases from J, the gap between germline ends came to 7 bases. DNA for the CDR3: TGTGCCAGCAGCTTGGGACAGGTCAATGAGCAGTTCTTC. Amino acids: CASSLGQVNEQFF.

The CDR3 spells CASRARDGELFF. The CDR3 bases are TGTGCCAGTAGGGCCAGGGACGGGGAGCTGTTTTTT. The chain joins TRBV19 to TRBJ2-2, with a possible D match to TRBD1 (5 bases). V lost 6 bases, J lost 7 bases, and 9 bases lay in between. Germline loops: CDR1 LNHDA, CDR2 SQIVND (reference sequence). The CDR3 is made up of 12 amino acids.

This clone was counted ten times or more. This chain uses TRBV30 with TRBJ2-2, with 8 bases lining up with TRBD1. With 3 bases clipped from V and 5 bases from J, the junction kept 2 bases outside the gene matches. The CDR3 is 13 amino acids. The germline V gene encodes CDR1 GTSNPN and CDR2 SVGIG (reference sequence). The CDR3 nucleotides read TGTGCCTGGAGGGACAGGGTGACCGGGGAGCTGTTTTTT. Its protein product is CAWRDRVTGELFF. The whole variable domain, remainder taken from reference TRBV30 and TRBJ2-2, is SQTIHQWPATLVQPVGSPLSLECTVEGTSNPNLYWYRQAAGRGLQLLFYSVGIGQISSEVPQNLSASRPQDRQFILSSKKLLLSDSGFYLCAWRDRVTGELFFGEGSRLTVL.

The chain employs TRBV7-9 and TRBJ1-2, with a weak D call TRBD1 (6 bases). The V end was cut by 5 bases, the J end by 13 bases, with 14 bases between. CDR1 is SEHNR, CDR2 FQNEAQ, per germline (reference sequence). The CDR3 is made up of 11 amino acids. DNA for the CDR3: TGTGCCAGCAGCAGACAGGACCTGAGCACCTTC. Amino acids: CASSRQDLSTF.

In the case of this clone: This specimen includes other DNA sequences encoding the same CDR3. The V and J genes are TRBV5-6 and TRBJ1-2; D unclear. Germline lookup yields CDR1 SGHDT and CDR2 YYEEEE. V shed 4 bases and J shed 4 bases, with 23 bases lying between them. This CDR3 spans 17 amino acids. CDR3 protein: CASSRRSALNGGYGYTF. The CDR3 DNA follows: TGTGCCAGCAGCCGTCGGAGTGCCCTTAATGGCGGCTATGGCTACACCTTC.

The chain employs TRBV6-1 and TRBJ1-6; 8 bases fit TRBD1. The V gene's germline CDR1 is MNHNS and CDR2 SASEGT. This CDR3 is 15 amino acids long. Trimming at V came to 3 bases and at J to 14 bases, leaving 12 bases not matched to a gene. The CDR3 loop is CASSDVGQGTLSLHF. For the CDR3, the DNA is TGTGCCAGCAGTGATGTTGGACAGGGAACTCTTTCCCTCCACTTT.

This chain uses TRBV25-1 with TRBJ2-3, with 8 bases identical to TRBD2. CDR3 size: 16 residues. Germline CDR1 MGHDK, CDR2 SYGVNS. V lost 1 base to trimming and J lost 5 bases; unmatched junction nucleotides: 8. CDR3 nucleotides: TGTGCCAGCAGTGAATTTGGCGGGGGGATTGTAGATACGCAGTATTTT. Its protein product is CASSEFGGGIVDTQYF.